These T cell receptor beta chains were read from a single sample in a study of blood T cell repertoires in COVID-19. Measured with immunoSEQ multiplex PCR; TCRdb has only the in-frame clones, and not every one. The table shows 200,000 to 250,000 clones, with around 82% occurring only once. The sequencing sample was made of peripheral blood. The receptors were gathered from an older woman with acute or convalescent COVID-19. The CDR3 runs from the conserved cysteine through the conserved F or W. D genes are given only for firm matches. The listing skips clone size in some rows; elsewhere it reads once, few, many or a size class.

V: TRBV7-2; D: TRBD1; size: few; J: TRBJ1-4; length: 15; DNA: TGTGCCAGCAGTCTACCTATGGCAGGGGGCGAAAAACTGTTTTTT; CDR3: CASSLPMAGGEKLFF
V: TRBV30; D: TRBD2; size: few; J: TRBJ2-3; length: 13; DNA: TGTGCCTGGGAGCGGGGGGGGACAGATACGCAGTATTTT; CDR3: CAWERGGTDTQYF
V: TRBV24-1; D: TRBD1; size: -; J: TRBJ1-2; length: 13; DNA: TGTGCCACCAGTGAAGGACAGGGGTCGAGCTACACCTTC; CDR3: CATSEGQGSSYTF
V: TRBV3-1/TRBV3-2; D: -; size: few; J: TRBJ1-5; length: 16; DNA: TGTGCCAGCAGTCACGGGGGGGCCGATAGCAATCAGCCCCAGCATTTT; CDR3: CASSHGGADSNQPQHF
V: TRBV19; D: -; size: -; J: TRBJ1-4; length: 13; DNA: TGTGCCAGTGGACCCGGGAGGGGTGAAAAACTGTTTTTT; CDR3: CASGPGRGEKLFF
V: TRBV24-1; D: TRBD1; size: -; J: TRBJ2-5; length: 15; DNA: TGTGCCACCAGTCAGACCAGGGGGCAGAAAGAGACCCAGTACTTC; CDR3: CATSQTRGQKETQYF
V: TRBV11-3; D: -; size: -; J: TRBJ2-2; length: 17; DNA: TGTGCCAGCAGCTTAGAGGGCCCTTCGGAGAACACCGGGGAGCTGTTTTTT; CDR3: CASSLEGPSENTGELFF
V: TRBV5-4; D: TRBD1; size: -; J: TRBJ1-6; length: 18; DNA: TGTGCCAGCAGCTTTCCCCGCCCGGGACAGGGACTCGGTTCACCCCTCCACTTT; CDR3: CASSFPRPGQGLGSPLHF
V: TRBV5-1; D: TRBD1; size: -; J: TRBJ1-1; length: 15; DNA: TGCGCCAGCAGCTCCGCAACAGGGGTGAACACTGAAGCTTTCTTT; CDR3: CASSSATGVNTEAFF
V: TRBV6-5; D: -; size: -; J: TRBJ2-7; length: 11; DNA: TGTGCCGGGGGACTTTCCTACGAGCAGTACTTC; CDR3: CAGGLSYEQYF
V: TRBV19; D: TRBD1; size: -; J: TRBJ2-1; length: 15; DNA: TGTGCCAGTAGGCCGGGACAGGGTTTCAACAATGAGCAGTTCTTC; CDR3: CASRPGQGFNNEQFF
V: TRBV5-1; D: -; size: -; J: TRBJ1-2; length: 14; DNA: TGCGCCAGCAGCTTGAATTTCGGGGATAGCGGCTACACCTTC; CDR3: CASSLNFGDSGYTF
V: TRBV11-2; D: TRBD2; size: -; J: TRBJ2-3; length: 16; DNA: TGTGCCAGCAGCTTAGGTGCGGGGGGGCATGCAGATACGCAGTATTTT; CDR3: CASSLGAGGHADTQYF
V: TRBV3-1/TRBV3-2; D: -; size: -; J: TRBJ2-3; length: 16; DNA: TGTGCCAGCAGCCAAGTGGGGGCTACGGGGTCAGATACGCAGTATTTT; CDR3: CASSQVGATGSDTQYF
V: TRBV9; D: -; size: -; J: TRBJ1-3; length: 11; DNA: TGTGCCAGCAGGCGGGAGGACACCATATATTTT; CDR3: CASRREDTIYF
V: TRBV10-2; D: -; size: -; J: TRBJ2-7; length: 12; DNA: TGCGCCAGCAGTCCCGGGGGCTACGAGCAGTACTTC; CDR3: CASSPGGYEQYF
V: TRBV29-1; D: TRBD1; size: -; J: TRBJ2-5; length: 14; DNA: TGCAGCGTTTACACGGCGACAGGGCGAGAGACCCAGTACTTC; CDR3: CSVYTATGRETQYF
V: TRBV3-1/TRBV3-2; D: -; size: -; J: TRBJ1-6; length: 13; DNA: TGTGCCAGCAGCCAATGGGGCGAATCACCCCTCCACTTT; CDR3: CASSQWGESPLHF
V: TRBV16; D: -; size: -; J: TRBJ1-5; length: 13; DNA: TGTGCCAGCAGCCCCGACAGAGCACAGCCCCAGCATTTT; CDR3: CASSPDRAQPQHF
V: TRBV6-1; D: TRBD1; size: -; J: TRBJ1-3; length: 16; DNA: TGTGCCAGCAGTGAACCGGGGCAGGGGGGCGGAAACACCATATATTTT; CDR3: CASSEPGQGGGNTIYF